This TCR beta chain was identified during a study of Ad26.COV2.S vaccination and SARS-CoV-2 variants. The V gene end was trimmed by 2 bases and the J gene end by 8 bases; junction bases not matched to a gene: 8. Germline CDR1 reads MDHEN; CDR2 reads SYDVKM. The length of the CDR3 is 16 residues. The table came from immunoSEQ multiplex PCR; TCRdb's copy has only in-frame clones and leaves some out. The sample includes some 250,000 clones, 88% of them seen just once. Treatment in this sample: roughly 19 received Ad26.COV2.S at low or high dose, single or two shots; about five received placebo; per-sample allocation not given. Collection of the samples took place on day 63 after the first injection of vaccine or placebo.

This sample comprised peripheral blood, obtained in a trial of Ad26.COV2.S vaccine versus placebo. The clonotype was recovered from a person aged 18-60 years who received the Ad26.COV2.S COVID-19 vaccine or a placebo. V gene TRBV28 combines with J gene TRBJ1-4; 10 bases agree with TRBD1. CDR3 residues: CASSLDSGQGGEKLFF. As DNA, the CDR3 is TGTGCCAGCAGTTTAGACTCCGGACAGGGGGGGGAAAAACTGTTTTTT.